The 11 T cell receptor beta chains given below trace back to one sample, sequenced in a study of post-analysis software for immune sequencing data. Study conclusions and caveats: TRBV5-6, TRBV5-1 and TRBV20-1 belonged to a set of roughly five TRBV segments that were more frequent in patients than controls.

No antigen has been identified for these receptors. cDNA libraries of TCR beta carried unique molecular identifiers. TCRdb re-called the PCR reads through MiXCR, storing one row per CDR3 protein. The profile shows fewer than 850,000 distinct CDR3 sequences, around 27% of them singletons. The source material was blood. The receptor source for this set is a girl aged 5-17 years with multiple sclerosis.

The sample holds a few counts of this clonotype. The gene calls are TRBV20-1 and TRBJ2-3; TRBD2 might be the D (5 bases). The CDR3 extends over 15 amino acids. Germline CDR1 DFQATT, CDR2 SNEGSKA (reference sequence). Trimming shortened V by 5 bases and J by 2 bases, and 17 bases separated the two germline ends. Here the CDR3 DNA reads TGCAGTGCTCCCACCTGGGCGGGCCTCACAGATACGCAGTATTTT. Residues: CSAPTWAGLTDTQYF.

On this clonotype: At one of its ends the junction is not consistent with the germline gene, which may arise from a read error. CDR3 bases: TGCAGTGCTAAAAGACAGGTCGATGAAAAACGGTTTTTT. Translating gives CSAKRQVDEKRFF. The rearrangement joins TRBV20-1 to TRBJ1-4; D might be TRBD1 (6 bases). The germline gives CDR1 DFQATT, CDR2 SNEGSKA (reference sequence). This CDR3 is 13 amino acids long.

The chain employs TRBV2 and TRBJ2-7; maybe TRBD2 (6 bases). Germline lookup yields CDR1 SNHLY and CDR2 FYNNEI. Trimming left V 7 bases short and J 7 bases short, with 20 bases between. CDR3 length: 14 amino acids. The CDR3 coding sequence is TGTGCCAGCATTGCCAGGGAGGTCAGCGATGAGCAGTACTTC. It is translated as CASIAREVSDEQYF.

Only one count was recorded for this clonotype. The genes are TRBV3-1 and TRBJ1-1; D gene ambiguous. Germline V CDR1 and CDR2: LGHDT, YNNKEL (reference sequence). The ends were cut back, 5 bases at V and 11 bases at J, with 15 bases in the middle. The CDR3 runs 12 residues. The CDR3 protein is CASSEGPSGAFF. In DNA form, the CDR3 reads TGTGCCAGCAGCGAGGGTCCCAGCGGCGCTTTCTTT. The variable domain in full, completed from reference TRBV3-1 and TRBJ1-1, reads DTAVSQTPKYLVTQMGNDKSIKCEQNLGHDTMYWYKQDSKKFLKIMFSYNNKELIINETVPNRFSPKSPDKAHLNLHINSLELGDSAVYFCASSEGPSGAFFGQGTRLTVV.

The V call is TRBV20-1, the J call TRBJ1-1; possible D gene TRBD1, 6 bases. V was pared by 2 bases and J by 1 base, with 11 bases between. The CDR3 has 14 residues. The germline CDR1 and CDR2 sequences are DFQATT and SNEGSKA (reference sequence). CDR3 DNA sequence: TGCAGTGCTAGATCTACAGGGTGGAACACTGAAGCTTTCTTT. Its protein is CSARSTGWNTEAFF.

The chain uses TRBV3-1 and TRBJ2-5; TRBD2 agrees at 11 bases. The CDR3 has 17 amino acids. V was clipped by 5 bases and J by 5 bases; unmatched bases: 13. CDR1 LGHDT and CDR2 YNNKEL come from the germline V gene (reference sequence). Written as DNA, the CDR3 is TGTGCCAGCAGCGAACGGGGACTAGCGGCCAAAAGGGAGACCCAGTACTTC. This encodes CASSERGLAAKRETQYF.

This clonotype has ten or more counts. The chain carries TRBV29-1 and TRBJ2-1, with 10 bases that match TRBD2. Germline loops: CDR1 SQVTM, CDR2 ANQGSEA. This CDR3 has 12 residues. V gave up 5 bases and J gave up 9 bases; unmatched junction bases: 4. In nucleotides, the CDR3 is TGCAGCGTTCGCCTAGCGGGAGCTGAGCAGTTCTTC. It translates to CSVRLAGAEQFF.

The chain links TRBV29-1 to TRBJ2-7, with TRBD1 matching 7 bases. Germline CDR1 reads SQVTM; CDR2 reads ANQGSEA. The trim removed 3 bases at V and 3 bases at J, leaving 8 bases unmatched. The CDR3 has 14 residues. For the CDR3, the DNA is TGCAGCGTTGAGGGGCCAGGGGGTAGCTACGAGCAGTACTTC. Its protein product is CSVEGPGGSYEQYF.

The chain employs TRBV5-1 and TRBJ1-1; possible D gene TRBD1, 5 bases. The V and J ends lost 4 bases and 4 bases respectively, with 17 bases between them. The germline CDR1 and CDR2 sequences are SGHRS and YFSETQ. The CDR3 extends over 15 amino acids. In DNA form, the CDR3 reads TGCGCCAGCAGCCCGGGCTTCTGGCAGGGCACTGAAGCTTTCTTT. Amino acid sequence: CASSPGFWQGTEAFF.

This clonotype turned up a few times. This chain uses TRBV12-3 or TRBV12-4 with TRBJ1-2; the match to TRBD1 covers 7 bases. This CDR3 is 14 amino acids long. The J segment lost 0 bases and the V segment lost 6 bases, leaving 4 bases of the junction unmatched. The CDR3 loop is CASSWGTANYGYTF. In nucleotides, the CDR3 is TGTGCCAGCAGCTGGGGGACAGCTAACTATGGCTACACCTTC.

This clonotype was seen more than once but under ten times. V usage is TRBV12-3 or TRBV12-4 and J usage is TRBJ2-7, with a tentative D call TRBD1 (6 bases). V was shortened by 5 bases and J by 7 bases, with 18 bases between the two germline ends. There are 14 residues in the CDR3. The CDR3 DNA reads as TGTGCCAGCAGTCAAGGGGGTGGTGAAGTTGAGCAGTACTTC. The encoded protein is CASSQGGGEVEQYF.